Listed below are T cell receptor beta chains from one sample, sequenced in a study of cytomegalovirus exposure and HLA in healthy donors. Repertoires were generated with immunoSEQ multiplex PCR, while TCRdb's copy carries only in-frame clones and drops some. The sample records approximately 130,000 clones, 70% to 85% being singletons. What was sequenced was PBMCs. These receptors came from a man aged 45-65 years in good health and CMV-seronegative. Each CDR3 is given with its conserved first and last residue. A D gene is named only where the DNA matches it firmly. Clone size appears in some rows only: once, few, many, or a class for an expanded clone.

d_call j_call clone_size v_call cdr3_aa cdr3_nt
TRBD1 TRBJ1-2 - TRBV6-5 CASRPGGHDGYTF TGTGCCAGCAGACCAGGGGGTCATGATGGCTACACCTTC
- TRBJ1-5 - TRBV2 CASSGGNSNQPQHF TGTGCCAGCAGTGGAGGGAATAGCAATCAGCCCCAGCATTTT
TRBD2 TRBJ2-3 - TRBV5-1 CASSLEGTSGGTVTDTQYF TGCGCCAGCAGCTTAGAGGGCACTAGCGGGGGGACAGTCACAGATACGCAGTATTTT
TRBD1 TRBJ1-5 - TRBV10-2 CASSPDRVSNQPQHF TGCGCCAGCAGTCCGGACAGGGTTAGCAATCAGCCCCAGCATTTT
TRBD1 TRBJ1-3 - TRBV15 CATSSGGTGGNTIYF TGTGCCACCAGCAGCGGCGGGACAGGTGGAAACACCATATATTTT
TRBD2 TRBJ2-2 - TRBV6-1 CASSQRGPLAGELFF TGTGCCAGCAGTCAGCGGGGGCCCCTCGCCGGGGAGCTGTTTTTT
TRBD1 TRBJ1-2 - TRBV14 CASSQWTGGAGGYTF TGTGCCAGCAGCCAATGGACAGGGGGCGCGGGAGGCTACACCTTC
- TRBJ1-2 - TRBV6-5 CASRGGRGNYGYTF TGTGCCAGCAGGGGGGGTAGGGGCAACTATGGCTACACCTTC
TRBD1 TRBJ1-2 - TRBV5-4 CASSLTDRGGYTF TGTGCCAGCAGCTTGACGGACAGGGGCGGCTACACCTTC
TRBD2 TRBJ2-5 - TRBV15 CATSRDRGSGGQETQYF TGTGCCACCAGCAGAGATCGCGGTAGCGGGGGACAAGAGACCCAGTACTTC
- TRBJ2-7 - TRBV7-5 CARSPLENVYEQYF TGTGCCAGAAGCCCGTTAGAAAATGTCTACGAGCAGTACTTC
TRBD2 TRBJ2-3 - TRBV18 CASSPTSGESTDTQYF TGTGCCAGCTCACCAACTAGCGGGGAGAGCACAGATACGCAGTATTTT
- TRBJ2-5 - TRBV11-2 CASSFPQQETQYF TGTGCCAGCAGCTTTCCCCAGCAAGAGACCCAGTACTTC
TRBD1 TRBJ2-3 - TRBV5-4 CASSDPGQGITDTQYF TGTGCCAGCAGCGACCCGGGACAGGGAATCACAGATACGCAGTATTTT
TRBD2 TRBJ2-5 - TRBV7-3 CASSSGSGGGAYETQYF TGTGCCAGCAGCTCCGGATCCGGCGGGGGGGCCTACGAGACCCAGTACTTC
- TRBJ2-5 - TRBV7-2 CASSPSQALQETQYF TGTGCCAGCAGCCCCTCACAGGCCCTCCAAGAGACCCAGTACTTC
TRBD2 TRBJ2-1 - TRBV6-5 CASSYVLGGDQFF TGTGCCAGCAGTTATGTCCTGGGAGGGGACCAGTTCTTC
- TRBJ2-7 once TRBV4-3 CASSQIVPLNGDEQYF TGCGCCAGCAGCCAAATCGTTCCTCTGAACGGGGACGAGCAGTACTTC
TRBD1 TRBJ2-7 once TRBV5-1 CASSLDRGKQYF TGCGCCAGCAGCTTGGACAGGGGCAAGCAGTACTTC
TRBD1 TRBJ1-1 - TRBV27 CASSPAGTGVTEAFF TGTGCCAGCAGTCCTGCTGGGACAGGGGTTACTGAAGCTTTCTTT
- TRBJ1-1 - TRBV19 CASSTGLRTEAFF TGTGCCAGTAGCACAGGGTTAAGGACTGAAGCTTTCTTT
TRBD2 TRBJ2-1 few TRBV7-2 CASSLLPIGTSGNEQFF TGTGCCAGCAGCCTACTCCCGATCGGGACTAGCGGCAATGAGCAGTTCTTC
TRBD1 TRBJ1-1 - TRBV11-2 CASSSARTGKAFF TGTGCCAGCAGCTCCGCCCGGACAGGGAAAGCTTTCTTT
TRBD1 TRBJ1-1 - TRBV19 CASSADRDTEAFF TGTGCCAGTAGTGCCGACAGGGACACTGAAGCTTTCTTT
TRBD2 TRBJ2-3 - TRBV6-1 CASSELAGGPGTQYF TGTGCCAGCAGTGAACTAGCGGGGGGGCCCGGTACGCAGTATTTT
TRBD1 TRBJ1-6 - TRBV5-4 CASSPRGQGALKAASPLHF TGTGCCAGCAGCCCGAGGGGACAGGGAGCGCTAAAGGCGGCCTCACCCCTCCACTTT
- TRBJ1-1 few TRBV29-1 CSAGLVGGATEAFF TGCAGCGCCGGCTTGGTGGGGGGGGCGACTGAAGCTTTCTTT
- TRBJ2-3 - TRBV6-6 CASTTRQGLTDTQYF TGTGCCAGCACCACGAGGCAGGGCCTCACAGATACGCAGTATTTT
- TRBJ2-2 - TRBV6-1 CASKRENTGELFF TGTGCCAGCAAGAGGGAGAACACCGGGGAGCTGTTTTTT
- TRBJ2-2 once TRBV5-1 CASTGGLNTGELFF TGCGCCAGCACTGGAGGACTGAACACCGGGGAGCTGTTTTTT
TRBD1 TRBJ2-7 few TRBV7-9 CASSPRQGSSYEQYF TGTGCCAGCAGCCCTCGACAGGGGAGCTCCTACGAGCAGTACTTC
- TRBJ2-7 once TRBV7-9 CASSLATDTYEQYF TGTGCCAGCAGCTTAGCCACCGACACCTACGAGCAGTACTTC
- TRBJ1-5 - TRBV27 CASSFGADNQPQHF TGTGCCAGCAGTTTTGGGGCAGACAATCAGCCCCAGCATTTT
- TRBJ1-5 - TRBV4-1 CASSQDQMGQPQHF TGCGCCAGCAGCCAAGATCAAATGGGCCAGCCCCAGCATTTT
- TRBJ1-2 few TRBV19 CASSIGGLNYGYTF TGTGCCAGTAGTATAGGGGGACTTAACTATGGCTACACCTTC
- TRBJ2-5 few TRBV19 CASSMFLALQETQYF TGTGCCAGTAGTATGTTTCTAGCGTTACAAGAGACCCAGTACTTC
TRBD1 TRBJ1-5 - TRBV5-1 CASSQTGGDQPQHF TGCGCCAGCAGCCAGACAGGGGGGGATCAGCCCCAGCATTTT
- TRBJ1-6 few TRBV30 CAWIKGVNSPLHF TGTGCCTGGATCAAGGGAGTCAATTCACCCCTCCACTTT
TRBD1 TRBJ2-7 once TRBV7-9 CASSLRDRPPYEQYF TGTGCCAGCAGCTTAAGGGACAGACCACCCTACGAGCAGTACTTC
TRBD1 TRBJ1-1 - TRBV6-5 CASSYQRQGGTEAFF TGTGCCAGCAGTTACCAGAGACAGGGAGGCACTGAAGCTTTCTTT
- TRBJ1-2 once TRBV2 CASSEIGERGYTF TGTGCCAGCAGTGAAATAGGGGAAAGGGGCTACACCTTC
- TRBJ1-1 - TRBV5-5 CASSKQGVPEAFF TGTGCCAGCAGCAAACAAGGGGTTCCTGAAGCTTTCTTT
TRBD2 TRBJ2-3 once TRBV15 CATSRDGGGTDTQYF TGTGCCACCAGCAGAGACGGGGGGGGCACAGATACGCAGTATTTT
TRBD2 TRBJ2-2 - TRBV9 CASSSWEGSNTGELFF TGTGCCAGCAGCTCATGGGAGGGATCGAACACCGGGGAGCTGTTTTTT
- TRBJ1-4 - TRBV30 CAWSVLDSEHTATNEKLFF TGTGCCTGGAGTGTTCTGGACAGCGAACATACAGCAACTAATGAAAAACTGTTTTTT
- TRBJ1-6 few TRBV9 CASSVGQNNSPLHF TGTGCCAGCAGCGTAGGTCAGAATAATTCACCCCTCCACTTT
TRBD1 TRBJ1-2 - TRBV7-2 CASSLELGGRGYTF TGTGCCAGCAGCTTAGAGCTAGGGGGCCGTGGCTACACCTTC
TRBD1 TRBJ2-7 - TRBV27 CASSLLGQGQYEQYF TGTGCCAGCAGTCTCCTGGGACAGGGACAATACGAGCAGTACTTC
- TRBJ2-2 - TRBV5-8 CASSWGTLDTGELFF TGTGCCAGCAGCTGGGGGACTCTTGATACCGGGGAGCTGTTTTTT
- TRBJ2-5 - TRBV4-1 CASSQDEGQETQYF TGCGCCAGCAGCCAAGATGAGGGTCAAGAGACCCAGTACTTC
- TRBJ2-1 - TRBV6-6 CASSYLTGTGGNEQFF TGTGCCAGCAGTTACTTAACCGGGACTGGGGGGAATGAGCAGTTCTTC
TRBD1 TRBJ1-2 - TRBV9 CASSAPTGGGYGYTF TGTGCCAGCAGCGCCCCGACAGGGGGCGGCTATGGCTACACCTTC
- TRBJ2-7 - TRBV4-2 CASSPTRHGAYEQYF TGTGCCAGCAGCCCGACGAGACACGGCGCCTACGAGCAGTACTTC
- TRBJ2-3 - TRBV14 CASSLFHTDTQYF TGTGCCAGCAGTCTATTTCACACAGATACGCAGTATTTT
- TRBJ2-3 - TRBV7-9 CASSLSSTDTQYF TGTGCCAGCAGCCTCTCTAGCACAGATACGCAGTATTTT
- TRBJ2-3 - TRBV15 CATSRPRTDTQYF TGTGCCACCAGCAGACCGCGAACAGATACGCAGTATTTT
- TRBJ2-7 - TRBV2 CASSQTTGWPYEQYF TGTGCCAGCAGTCAAACGACCGGGTGGCCCTACGAGCAGTACTTC
- TRBJ2-1 - TRBV9 CASSVEGDSYNEQFF TGTGCCAGCAGCGTAGAGGGGGACTCCTACAATGAGCAGTTCTTC
- TRBJ2-7 - TRBV19 CASSIDFETYEQYF TGTGCCAGTAGTATAGATTTCGAGACCTACGAGCAGTACTTC